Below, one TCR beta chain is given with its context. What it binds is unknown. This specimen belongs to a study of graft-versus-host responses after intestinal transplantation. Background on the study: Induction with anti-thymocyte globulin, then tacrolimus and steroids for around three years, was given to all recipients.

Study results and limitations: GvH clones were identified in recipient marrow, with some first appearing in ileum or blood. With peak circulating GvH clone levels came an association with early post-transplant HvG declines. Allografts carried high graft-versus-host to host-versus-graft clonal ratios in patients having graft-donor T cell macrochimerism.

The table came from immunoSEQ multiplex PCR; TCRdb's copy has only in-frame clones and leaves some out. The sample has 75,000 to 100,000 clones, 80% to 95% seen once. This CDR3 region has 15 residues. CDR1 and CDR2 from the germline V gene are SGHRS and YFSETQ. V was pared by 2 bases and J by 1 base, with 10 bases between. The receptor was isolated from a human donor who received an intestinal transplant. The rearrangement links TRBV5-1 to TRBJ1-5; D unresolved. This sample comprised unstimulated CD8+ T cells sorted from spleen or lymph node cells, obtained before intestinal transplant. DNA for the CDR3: TGCGCCAGCAGCTTAGAGGCGGGGAGCAATCAGCCCCAGCATTTT. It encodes CASSLEAGSNQPQHF.